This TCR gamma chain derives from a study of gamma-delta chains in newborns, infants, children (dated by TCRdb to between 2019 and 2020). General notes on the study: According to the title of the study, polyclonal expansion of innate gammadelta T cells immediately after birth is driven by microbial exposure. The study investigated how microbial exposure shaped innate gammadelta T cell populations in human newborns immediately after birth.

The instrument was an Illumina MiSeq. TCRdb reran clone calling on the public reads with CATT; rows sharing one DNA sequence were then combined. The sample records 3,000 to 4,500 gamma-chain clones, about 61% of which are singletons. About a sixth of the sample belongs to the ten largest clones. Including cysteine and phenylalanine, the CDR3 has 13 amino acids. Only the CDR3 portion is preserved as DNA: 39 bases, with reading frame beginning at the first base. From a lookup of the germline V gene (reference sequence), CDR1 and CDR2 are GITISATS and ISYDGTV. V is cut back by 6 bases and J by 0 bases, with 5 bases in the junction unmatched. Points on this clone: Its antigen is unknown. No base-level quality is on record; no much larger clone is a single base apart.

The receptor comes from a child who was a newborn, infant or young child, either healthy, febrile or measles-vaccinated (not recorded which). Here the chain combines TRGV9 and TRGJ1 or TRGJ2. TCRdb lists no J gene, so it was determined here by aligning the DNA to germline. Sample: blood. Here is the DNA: TGTGCCTTGTGGTTCCCGAATTATTATAAGAAACTCTTT. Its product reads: CALWFPNYYKKLF.